One and the same sample provided the 4 T cell receptor beta chains below, sequenced in a study of T cell changes during pregnancy in multiple sclerosis. Clones were read by immunoSEQ multiplex PCR, and TCRdb kept only the in-frame ones, dropping some. Found here are roughly 100,000 clones, roughly nine tenths of them singletons; the top ten hold approximately 3.7%. The sample consisted of peripheral blood, taken after pregnancy. The receptors shown here come from a female donor with multiple sclerosis, enrolled in a pregnancy study.

This clone was found once. The chain joins TRBV11-2 to TRBJ1-3; 9 bases are shared with TRBD1. The J segment lost 4 bases and the V segment lost 2 bases, leaving 6 bases of the junction unmatched. This CDR3 contains 16 residues. The germline V gene encodes CDR1 SGHAT and CDR2 FQNNGV. In DNA, the CDR3 is TGTGCCAGCAGCTTACTAAGGGACAGGGACGGAAACACCATATATTTT. Translation: CASSLLRDRDGNTIYF.

V is TRBV16 and J is TRBJ1-5; weak D call: TRBD1 (5 bases). This CDR3 region has 18 residues. V shed 0 bases and J shed 3 bases, with 18 bases lying between them. In germline, CDR1 is KGHSY, CDR2 FQNENV. CDR3 loop: CASSQSPGGRGFNQPQHF. The CDR3 region has the DNA TGTGCCAGCAGCCAATCGCCCGGGGGTAGAGGTTTCAATCAGCCCCAGCATTTT.

The genes are TRBV7-3 and TRBJ2-4; TRBD2 matches at 8 bases. CDR3 size: 18 residues. CDR1 is SGHTA, CDR2 FQGTGA, per germline. The junction had 13 bases not matched to a gene; V was cut back by 6 bases and J by 0 bases. The CDR3 region is CASSSLGPREVAKNIQYF. CDR3 coding DNA: TGTGCCAGCAGTTCCCTCGGGCCGCGGGAGGTAGCCAAAAACATTCAGTACTTC.

The rearrangement joins TRBV4-1 to TRBJ2-7; D ambiguous. This CDR3 region has 14 residues. Germline values: CDR1 MGHRA, CDR2 YSYEKL. The ends were cut back, 7 bases at V and 0 bases at J, with 13 bases in the middle. CDR3 DNA sequence: TGCGCCAGCACCCAGGCGGTTAGCTCCTACGAGCAGTACTTC. It specifies CASTQAVSSYEQYF.